This TCR beta chain was sequenced in a study of blood T cell repertoires in COVID-19. The CDR3 consists of 16 residues. V shed 6 bases, J shed 7 bases, and the junction held 13 bases outside the gene matches. Per the germline V gene, CDR1 is LNHDA and CDR2 is SQIVND (reference sequence). In the source study's methods: Reference gene primer amplification gave nucleated cell count estimates. Data came from immunoSEQ multiplex PCR; TCRdb stores just in-frame clones and leaves some out. For V, J and clone size, that table is used; D and trimming come from the DNA. The table has 150,000 or so clones, about four fifths seen once. The study recruited people aged about 18 to 90 years across 20 to 30 US areas. Two negative PCRs, clearance, or symptom resolution were required of recovered Cohort 3 donors.

The J gene is TRBJ2-1, the V gene TRBV19, with TRBD2 matching over 9 bases. The specimen sequenced was PBMCs or T cells enriched from blood (not recorded which). The sequence came from a man between 50 and 59 years old who had recovered from COVID-19. For the CDR3, the DNA is TGTGCCAGTAGCTTACAACCTAGCGGGGTTGGGAATGAGCAGTTCTTC. Its protein product is CASSLQPSGVGNEQFF.